The 9 T cell receptor beta chains below were found in one sample sequenced in a study of shared clonotypes between healthy human individuals (dated by TCRdb to 2020 to 2022). Libraries were made using the immunoSEQ multiplex PCR assay. In its TCRdb copy, this immuneACCESS table keeps in-frame sequences only and misses some clones. Where compared with another copy, unresolved V genes explain less than half of these, and the others have no known cause. This sample lists some 2 million clones; 85% to 95% were detected once. The top ten clones comprise 0.1% to 0.15% of the sample. Input material: naive CD4+ T cells sorted from blood. Read against the paper, the sample's cell subset or site label means: CD45RA+ positively selected. The receptors originated from a man in his late teens or twenties in good health.

The J gene is TRBJ2-5, the V gene TRBV11-2; 7 positions agree with TRBD1. V lost 1 base and J lost 4; bases outside the gene matches: 6. The germline V gene has CDR1 SGHAT and CDR2 FQNNGV. The CDR3 has 15 residues. CDR3 loop: CASSLVGTVRETQYF. As DNA, the CDR3 is TGTGCCAGCAGCTTAGTCGGGACAGTAAGAGAGACCCAGTACTTC.

The chain employs TRBV4-1 and TRBJ1-6; D uncertain. CDR1 MGHRA and CDR2 YSYEKL come from the germline V gene. V was shortened by 1 base and J by 10 bases, with 17 bases between the two germline ends. The length of the CDR3 is 16 residues. CDR3 DNA sequence: TGCGCCAGCAGCCAAGGTGGTAGGGAGTGGGTGTCACCCCTCCACTTT. As protein: CASSQGGREWVSPLHF.

V is TRBV6-5 and J is TRBJ2-7; possibly TRBD2 for D (6 bases). The CDR3 has 13 residues. Germline lookup yields CDR1 MNHEY and CDR2 SVGAGI. Trimming cost V 10 bases and J 2 bases, with 15 bases left between them. CDR3 in DNA: TGTGCCACCTTGGAGGGAGGCACCTACGAGCAGTACTTC. This sequence encodes CATLEGGTYEQYF.

The V gene is TRBV4-2, the J gene TRBJ2-2; D may match TRBD1 or TRBD2 (5 bases each). Trimming removed 1 base from V and 1 base from J, with 16 bases in between. Looked up from germline, CDR1 is LGHNA and CDR2 is YNFKEQ. The CDR3 extends over 18 amino acids. The CDR3 loop reads CASSQVIPGPGNTGELFF. DNA of the CDR3: TGTGCCAGCAGCCAAGTGATTCCGGGGCCCGGGAACACCGGGGAGCTGTTTTTT.

CDR3 region: CASRPGWSYEQYF. CDR3 DNA: TGTGCCAGCAGGCCAGGGTGGTCGTACGAGCAGTACTTC. The chain has TRBV6-5 and TRBJ2-7; possibly TRBD1 for D (5 bases). CDR3 size: 13 residues. Germline V gene sequence: CDR1 MNHEY, CDR2 SVGAGI. V gave up 6 bases and J gave up 4 bases, with 13 bases separating them.

This chain connects TRBV25-1 to TRBJ2-2; maybe TRBD2 (6 bases). This CDR3 is 15 amino acids long. The ends were cut back, 2 bases at V and 4 bases at J, with 11 bases in the middle. The V gene's germline CDR1 is MGHDK and CDR2 SYGVNS. The CDR3: CASSEPGTLTGELFF. The DNA for the CDR3 is TGTGCCAGCAGTGAACCTGGGACTCTCACCGGGGAGCTGTTTTTT.

The chain employs TRBV5-6 and TRBJ2-5, with D perhaps TRBD1 (6 bases). The V gene lost 1 base and the J gene lost 5 bases, with 12 bases spanning the gap. The germline CDR1 and CDR2 sequences are SGHDT and YYEEEE. The CDR3 runs to 14 residues. CDR3 nucleotides: TGTGCCAGCAGCTTGACAGGGTGGAGGGAGACCCAGTACTTC. Protein product: CASSLTGWRETQYF. Variable domain in full (rest from reference TRBV5-6 and TRBJ2-5): DAGVTQSPTHLIKTRGQQVTLRCSPKSGHDTVSWYQQALGQGPQFIFQYYEEEERQRGNFPDRFSGHQFPNYSSELNVNALLLGDSALYLCASSLTGWRETQYFGPGTRLLVL.

The chain couples TRBV30 to TRBJ1-2, with D tentatively TRBD1 (5 bases). In germline, CDR1 is GTSNPN, CDR2 SVGIG (reference sequence). The CDR3 runs 13 residues. Between the trimmed V and J ends, which lost 2 bases and 8 bases, there was a span of 15 bases. DNA for the CDR3: TGTGCCTGGAGTTCGAGAGGGGAATACGGCTACACCTTC. Translating gives CAWSSRGEYGYTF.

CDR3 sequence (DNA): TGCAGCGTTAGGACAGGGGGTCCCTACGAGCAGTACTTC. Translating it yields CSVRTGGPYEQYF. The chain joins TRBV29-1 to TRBJ2-7; 10 bases align to TRBD1. Germline CDR1 reads SQVTM; CDR2 reads ANQGSEA. The CDR3 is made up of 13 amino acids. With V trimmed by 5 bases and J by 2 bases, 3 bases remained unmatched.